A selection of T cell receptor beta chains follows, all from one sample in a study of blood T cell repertoires in COVID-19. The assay was immunoSEQ multiplex PCR, and TCRdb's table has in-frame clones only and misses some. Among about 200,000 clones listed, roughly 90% were seen once. Sequencing was carried out using peripheral blood. Receptors were obtained from a man between 18 and 29 years old with active or convalescent COVID-19. CDR3s include the opening cysteine and the closing phenylalanine or tryptophan. The order of the fields is D gene, V gene, clone size, J gene, CDR3 DNA, CDR3 protein. A D gene is named only where the DNA matches it firmly. Not all rows give a size; the values are once, few, many and, for expanded clones, a class.

D: -; V: TRBV9; size: -; J: TRBJ2-3; DNA: TGTGCCAGCAGCGTAAGACACCAGGCTAGCACAGATACGCAGTATTTT; CDR3: CASSVRHQASTDTQYF
D: TRBD1; V: TRBV12-5; size: -; J: TRBJ1-2; DNA: TGTGCTAGTGGTTTGGTTCTGGGACAGCTTAACTATGGCTACACCTTC; CDR3: CASGLVLGQLNYGYTF
D: TRBD2; V: TRBV28; size: -; J: TRBJ2-5; DNA: TGTGCCAGCAGCGGGACTAGCGGGGGTGGGGAGACCCAGTACTTC; CDR3: CASSGTSGGGETQYF
D: -; V: TRBV3-1/TRBV3-2; size: once; J: TRBJ2-1; DNA: TGTGCCAGCAGCCAAGATGGGGGCTATGAGCAGTTCTTC; CDR3: CASSQDGGYEQFF
D: TRBD2; V: TRBV12-3/TRBV12-4; size: -; J: TRBJ2-1; DNA: TGTGCCAGCAGTTGGGGACTAGCGGATGAGCAGTTCTTC; CDR3: CASSWGLADEQFF
D: TRBD1; V: TRBV5-5; size: -; J: TRBJ1-1; DNA: TGTGCCAGCAGCTTGAACAGGGGCGTGAGTGGCACTGAAGCTTTCTTT; CDR3: CASSLNRGVSGTEAFF
D: -; V: TRBV11-2; size: -; J: TRBJ1-3; DNA: TGTGCCAGCAGCTTACTACCGGGGGCTGGAAACACCATATATTTT; CDR3: CASSLLPGAGNTIYF
D: -; V: TRBV29-1; size: once; J: TRBJ1-2; DNA: TGCAGCGTTGATCGGTCCTCCTATGGCTACACCTTC; CDR3: CSVDRSSYGYTF
D: -; V: TRBV7-8; size: -; J: TRBJ2-7; DNA: TGTGCCAGCAGCCTAGGGACACTTTACGAGCAGTACTTC; CDR3: CASSLGTLYEQYF
D: TRBD2; V: TRBV28; size: once; J: TRBJ2-2; DNA: TGTGCCAGCAGTTTTAAGCGGGGGCGAGCGTGGGACACCGGGGAGCTGTTTTTT; CDR3: CASSFKRGRAWDTGELFF
D: TRBD2; V: TRBV6-1; size: -; J: TRBJ2-3; DNA: TGTGCCAGCAGTGAAACTAGCGGGGGGGTTCTCACAGATACGCAGTATTTT; CDR3: CASSETSGGVLTDTQYF
D: -; V: TRBV5-1; size: -; J: TRBJ1-1; DNA: TGCGCCAGCAGCCTCCAGGGCCTTGAAGCTTTCTTT; CDR3: CASSLQGLEAFF
D: TRBD1; V: TRBV5-5; size: -; J: TRBJ2-3; DNA: TGTGCCAGCAGCGTCCCCGGGACAGGGGAAGCAGATACGCAGTATTTT; CDR3: CASSVPGTGEADTQYF
D: -; V: TRBV30; size: few; J: TRBJ1-1; DNA: TGTGCCTGGAGTCTTGGGGGGGCGAACACTGAAGCTTTCTTT; CDR3: CAWSLGGANTEAFF
D: -; V: TRBV30; size: -; J: TRBJ2-2; DNA: TGTGCCTGGAGTGTTGGAGGGGGGGTTTCCGGGGAGCTGTTTTTT; CDR3: CAWSVGGGVSGELFF
D: -; V: TRBV15; size: -; J: TRBJ2-1; DNA: TGTGCCACCAGCGTAGCGGATAACTACAATGAGCAGTTCTTC; CDR3: CATSVADNYNEQFF
D: TRBD2; V: TRBV4-3; size: -; J: TRBJ2-7; DNA: TGCGCCAGCAGCCGGACCGTTGAGGCGGGAGAATCCTACGAGCAGTACTTC; CDR3: CASSRTVEAGESYEQYF
D: -; V: TRBV5-6; size: -; J: TRBJ1-5; DNA: TGTGCCAGCAGCTTGCAGGGGCTTGGCAGCAATCAGCCCCAGCATTTT; CDR3: CASSLQGLGSNQPQHF
D: -; V: TRBV28; size: -; J: TRBJ1-5; DNA: TGTGCCAGCAAGGGTTATGGGGGCGGCAATCAGCCCCAGCATTTT; CDR3: CASKGYGGGNQPQHF
D: TRBD1; V: TRBV6-2/TRBV6-3; size: -; J: TRBJ1-2; DNA: TGTGCCAGCAGCGACCCAGGGGGCGCGGACTATGGCTACACCTTC; CDR3: CASSDPGGADYGYTF
D: TRBD2; V: TRBV7-3; size: -; J: TRBJ2-3; DNA: TGTGCCAGCAGCCCGGGGACTAATGGGGATACGCAGTATTTT; CDR3: CASSPGTNGDTQYF
D: TRBD2; V: TRBV29-1; size: -; J: TRBJ2-5; DNA: TGCAGCGTTGATGTAATGACTAGCGGGGAGACCCAGTACTTC; CDR3: CSVDVMTSGETQYF
D: -; V: TRBV3-1/TRBV3-2; size: -; J: TRBJ1-6; DNA: TGTGCCAGCAGCCAGTTTAAGGGGGTCAATTCACCCCTCCACTTT; CDR3: CASSQFKGVNSPLHF
D: TRBD2; V: TRBV5-1; size: -; J: TRBJ2-5; DNA: TGCGCCAGCAGCAAGGGTAGCGGGAGGGCCGATGAGACCCAGTACTTC; CDR3: CASSKGSGRADETQYF
D: TRBD1; V: TRBV12-5; size: -; J: TRBJ1-2; DNA: TGTGCTAGTGGTTTGCCAATCCCGGGACAGGATCTAATTCTCTATGGCTACACCTTC; CDR3: CASGLPIPGQDLILYGYTF
D: -; V: TRBV25-1; size: -; J: TRBJ1-1; DNA: TGTGCCAGCAGACGAGGACAGATCACTGAAGCTTTCTTT; CDR3: CASRRGQITEAFF
D: -; V: TRBV4-2; size: -; J: TRBJ1-1; DNA: TGTGCCAGCAGCCGCGGAAGGAACACTGAAGCTTTCTTT; CDR3: CASSRGRNTEAFF
D: -; V: TRBV27; size: once; J: TRBJ1-6; DNA: TGTGCCAGCAGTTTATCTGGCAGGGCGACACCCCTCCACTTT; CDR3: CASSLSGRATPLHF
D: -; V: TRBV5-1; size: -; J: TRBJ1-2; DNA: TGCGCCAGCAGCCAAATACAGGGTGAATCGGGCTACACCTTC; CDR3: CASSQIQGESGYTF
D: -; V: TRBV3-1/TRBV3-2; size: -; J: TRBJ2-7; DNA: TGTGCCAGCAGCCAAGATCGGGACTTCTCGGGGCAGTACTTC; CDR3: CASSQDRDFSGQYF
D: -; V: TRBV19; size: -; J: TRBJ1-1; DNA: TGTGCCAGTAGCCTAACAGCAAACACTGAAGCTTTCTTT; CDR3: CASSLTANTEAFF
D: -; V: TRBV27; size: -; J: TRBJ2-2; DNA: TGTGCCAGCAGTCCAACGAGGGATTCCGGGGAGCTGTTTTTT; CDR3: CASSPTRDSGELFF
D: TRBD2; V: TRBV19; size: medium-sized; J: TRBJ2-1; DNA: TGTGCCAGTAGTCAGAGGACTAGCGGGCTAAATGAGCAGTTCTTC; CDR3: CASSQRTSGLNEQFF
D: -; V: TRBV6-1; size: once; J: TRBJ2-5; DNA: TGTGCCAGCAGTGAGAAACAGGGGGGGCTGGGAGAGACCCAGTACTTC; CDR3: CASSEKQGGLGETQYF
D: -; V: TRBV7-9; size: -; J: TRBJ2-5; DNA: TGTGCCAGCAGCCCCTTAGCCGGGACACCGTACCAAGAGACCCAGTACTTC; CDR3: CASSPLAGTPYQETQYF
D: TRBD2; V: TRBV7-2; size: -; J: TRBJ2-2; DNA: TGTGCCAGCAGCCCTCCGGGGGGGCGAGACACCGGGGAGCTGTTTTTT; CDR3: CASSPPGGRDTGELFF
D: -; V: TRBV5-1; size: -; J: TRBJ2-2; DNA: TGCGCCAGCAGCCCCGTCAGGTTTCAGAGTGGCGGGGAGCTGTTTTTT; CDR3: CASSPVRFQSGGELFF
D: TRBD1; V: TRBV23-1; size: -; J: TRBJ1-5; DNA: TGCGCCAGCAGTCAGGATCGACAGGGGGGGGCAGGCAATCAGCCCCAGCATTTT; CDR3: CASSQDRQGGAGNQPQHF
D: TRBD2; V: TRBV11-1; size: -; J: TRBJ2-1; DNA: TGTGCCAGCAGCTTTAGGCGGGGGGACAATGAGCAGTTCTTC; CDR3: CASSFRRGDNEQFF
D: -; V: TRBV9; size: once; J: TRBJ1-6; DNA: TGTGCCAGCAGCGCAGTACAGGGAGGGGATTCACCCCTCCACTTT; CDR3: CASSAVQGGDSPLHF
D: TRBD2; V: TRBV6-2/TRBV6-3; size: few; J: TRBJ2-7; DNA: TGTGCCAGCAGTTACAGGCGGGGGGGCTCCTACGAGCAGTACTTC; CDR3: CASSYRRGGSYEQYF
D: TRBD1; V: TRBV6-5; size: -; J: TRBJ1-1; DNA: TGTGCCAGCAGCAAAGGACAGGGCAGGACTGAAGCTTTCTTT; CDR3: CASSKGQGRTEAFF
D: TRBD1; V: TRBV7-9; size: -; J: TRBJ1-5; DNA: TGTGCCAGCAGCATCGGACAGGGCTGGGGTAATCAGCCCCAGCATTTT; CDR3: CASSIGQGWGNQPQHF
D: TRBD2; V: TRBV4-2; size: -; J: TRBJ2-3; DNA: TGTGCCAGCAGCCAGTTAAGCGGGGACCCTAGCACAGATACGCAGTATTTT; CDR3: CASSQLSGDPSTDTQYF
D: -; V: TRBV12-3/TRBV12-4; size: -; J: TRBJ2-5; DNA: TGTGCCAGCCAGCCTGGAGGGGAGACCCAGTACTTC; CDR3: CASQPGGETQYF
D: -; V: TRBV19; size: -; J: TRBJ1-1; DNA: TGTGCCAGTAGTATAAGCCGGGACACTGAAGCTTTCTTT; CDR3: CASSISRDTEAFF
D: -; V: TRBV2; size: -; J: TRBJ1-1; DNA: TGTGCCACCGTGACGAGGAGCACTGAAGCTTTCTTT; CDR3: CATVTRSTEAFF
D: TRBD1; V: TRBV14; size: -; J: TRBJ2-5; DNA: TGTGCCAGCAGCTGGACAGGGTCCCGGGAGACCCAGTACTTC; CDR3: CASSWTGSRETQYF
D: TRBD2; V: TRBV5-4; size: -; J: TRBJ2-1; DNA: TGTGCCAGCAGCCCTAAGCGGGGTCCGGATGAGCAGTTCTTC; CDR3: CASSPKRGPDEQFF
D: -; V: TRBV5-1; size: -; J: TRBJ1-1; DNA: TGCGCCAGCAGCTTGGACTTAGACACTGAAGCTTTCTTT; CDR3: CASSLDLDTEAFF
D: -; V: TRBV18; size: -; J: TRBJ1-4; DNA: TGTGCCAGCTCACCATCGGCCGCCCTAGAGGGCGAAAAACTGTTTTTT; CDR3: CASSPSAALEGEKLFF
D: TRBD2; V: TRBV9; size: -; J: TRBJ2-1; DNA: TGTGCCAGCAGTACGGGACTAGCGGCCTACAATGAGCAGTTCTTC; CDR3: CASSTGLAAYNEQFF
D: TRBD1; V: TRBV30; size: -; J: TRBJ2-7; DNA: TGTGCCTGGAGCCCAACAGGGGGTCCCTACGAGCAGTACTTC; CDR3: CAWSPTGGPYEQYF